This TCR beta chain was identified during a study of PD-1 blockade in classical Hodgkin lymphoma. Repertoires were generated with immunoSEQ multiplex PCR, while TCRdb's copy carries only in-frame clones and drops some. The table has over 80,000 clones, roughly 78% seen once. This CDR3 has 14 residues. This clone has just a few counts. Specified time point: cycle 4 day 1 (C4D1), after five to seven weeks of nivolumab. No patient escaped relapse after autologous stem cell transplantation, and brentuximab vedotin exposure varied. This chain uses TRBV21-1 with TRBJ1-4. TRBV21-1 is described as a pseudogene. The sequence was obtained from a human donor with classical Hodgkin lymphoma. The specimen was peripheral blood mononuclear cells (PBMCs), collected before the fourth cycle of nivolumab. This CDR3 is CASTRGIGGRKLFF. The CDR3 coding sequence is TGTGCCAGCACCCGAGGGATCGGGGGCCGAAAACTGTTTTTT.